What follows is one T cell receptor beta chain and its context. No antigen is known for it. Use of 60 Vbeta and 13 Jbeta primers characterized the PCR. This table comes from immunoSEQ multiplex PCR, and its TCRdb copy is limited to in-frame clones, with some not included. The data contain just over 95,000 clones, roughly 82% of them singletons. This record comes from a study of cytomegalovirus exposure and HLA in healthy donors. The donors (healthy individuals) were bone marrow donors. These donors counted as nominally healthy when sampled, but unrecorded immune exposures were likely. The CDR3 totals 13 residues. Looked up from germline, CDR1 is SGDLS and CDR2 is YYNGEE. V lost 3 bases and J lost 7, with 8 bases in between. General study points: Association of 15,000 to 20,000 TCR beta sequences with HLA alleles was found at 0.05 false discovery rate in a later analysis. Accurate prediction of most subjects' HLA-A and HLA-B alleles from TCR beta sequences was reported.

This TCR was sampled from a human donor in good health. The chain recombines TRBV9 with TRBJ1-6; the D is unclear. Sequenced input: PBMCs. The CDR3 region is CASSGGENSPLHF. DNA for the CDR3: TGTGCCAGCAGCGGTGGGGAGAATTCACCCCTCCACTTT. Looking up the rest from reference TRBV9 and TRBJ1-6 gives the full variable domain: DSGVTQTPKHLITATGQRVTLRCSPRSGDLSVYWYQQSLDQGLQFLIQYYNGEERAKGNILERFSAQQFPDLHSELNLSSLELGDSALYFCASSGGENSPLHFGNGTRLTVT.